This TCR beta chain was found in a study of molecular identifiers for immune sequencing clone quantification (dated by TCRdb to 2016 to 2019). With regard to the full study: In a replicate experiment, RNA from roughly 18,000 or 92,000 naive CD8 T cells was split into five aliquots, four of which were sequenced. CD8 T cells were used in a methods study to benchmark molecular-identifier clustering-based TCR repertoire sequencing (MIDCIRS) and TCR RNA copy counting. What the authors observed across the whole study: Spiked-in Jurkat TCR RNA equivalent to a single cell was reported to be detectable even among over 800,000 naive CD8 T cells. The sizes of highly expanded clones could end up underestimated when identical TCR molecules share a barcode. Modeling estimated about three recovered TCR RNA copies per cell, compared with about ten by digital PCR, which implies roughly 30% capture efficiency. In CMV-specific effector cells, over 98% of molecules were held by clones above 20 RNA copies, whereas under 1% of molecules were held by such clones in naive cells. The naive libraries included spiked-in Jurkat TCR RNA (around 10 copies' worth), and this RNA is not part of the donor repertoire. When barcode sub-clustering was omitted, TCR diversity was inflated by chimeric consensus sequences, with chimeras reaching as high as 47%.

The germline V and J ends show losses of 5 bases and 3 bases respectively, and no gene match explains 9 bases of the junction. The CDR3 spans 16 residues, from the cysteine through the phenylalanine. The retained sequence is limited to the CDR3, 48 bases, with the frame set at the first base. In the germline V gene (reference sequence), CDR1 corresponds to SEHNR and CDR2 to FQNEAQ. Libraries of naive CD8 T cells were generated from approximately 20,000 to 1,000,000 sorted cells, with 10%, 30% or 50% of the purified RNA used. Naive CD8 T cells were FACS-sorted as CD8+CD4-CCR7+CD45RA+ on a BD FACSAria II into RLT Plus buffer. Nine to eleven TCR copies' worth of Jurkat RNA were spiked into roughly 19,000-1,000,000 naive CD8 T cell samples to test detection sensitivity. Enrichment of CD8 T cells was performed with RosetteSep CD8+ T Cell Enrichment Cocktail and Ficoll-Paque, after which ACK red cell lysis was carried out.

This clonotype appeared many times. Its antigen remains unidentified. The sample holds no much larger clone one base away, and base qualities are not on file. Library preparation employed PCR. Sequencing instrument: NextSeq 500. Preparation of bulk TCR libraries followed a previously described approach, with the TCR primers listed in Table S5. Total RNA was purified with the Qiagen AllPrep DNA/RNA kit. Before any analysis, reads coming from multiple sequencing runs of the same library were combined into one pool. Turning to the authors' computational methods: Reads were retained only if an exact TCR constant sequence was present, and the retained reads were trimmed to 150 nt and grouped according to their 12-nt molecular barcodes. Reads inside each barcode group were sub-clustered using a 15% Levenshtein threshold, and a quality-weighted consensus sequence was constructed for each RNA molecule. Non-functional sequences were filtered out, along with any lower-count sequence sitting one edit away from another sequence. Barcode sub-clusters with fewer than 20% of the maximum read count were removed, based on fitting two negative binomial distributions. The public reads were reanalyzed by TCRdb: fastp trimming at Q25, MiXCR alignment, in-frame beta chains only. Identical CDR3 protein sequences are pooled into one entry, listed with their most common genes and DNA. The V and J calls and clone size are TCRdb's, not the authors'. For this sample the table gives some 97,000 distinct CDR3 sequences, of which 36% were detected only once. The ten top clones hold 4% to 4.5% of the sample.

What was sequenced was naive CD8+ T cells from blood, with Jurkat cell RNA spiked in. Read against the paper, the sample's cell subset or site label means: FACS-sorted CD8+CD4-CCR7+CD45RA+ naive T cells. This receptor was taken from a human donor in good health. Some libraries in this study had Jurkat cell RNA spiked in. The sequence is built from TRBV7-9 and TRBJ2-5; 10 bases in between match TRBD1. The CDR3 is CASSPVRGQGKETQYF. The nucleotide sequence is given as TGTGCCAGCAGCCCCGTGAGGGGACAGGGGAAAGAGACCCAGTACTTC.